This entry concerns a single T cell receptor beta chain. Its antigen is as yet unknown. Patients were excluded for autoimmune disease history or systemic immunosuppression. This CDR3 region has 15 residues. Trimming cost V 2 bases and J 2 bases, with 14 bases left between them. Per germline, CDR1 SGDLS and CDR2 YYNGEE. Sequenced by immunoSEQ multiplex PCR; TCRdb stores in-frame clones only, minus some. Here the sample spans about 48,000 clones, roughly three quarters being singletons. This sample was taken from a study of OX40 agonist ivuxolimab in advanced cancers. Study summary: A mean age of around 63 years, range roughly 20 to 85, was recorded, and 70% to 85% were male. Overall study results and limits: Averaging showed that CD8+ T cells had more expanded clones than CD4+ did.

The chain has TRBV9 and TRBJ2-7; possibly TRBD1 or TRBD2 for D (7 bases each). The sequence derives from an adult with an advanced solid tumor such as melanoma, head and neck, liver or kidney cancer. The sequencing used CD4+ or CD8+ T cells sorted from blood, collected in a trial of the OX40 agonist ivuxolimab. CDR3 in DNA: TGTGCCAGCAGCGTGGGGGGGACAGCACCCTACGAGCAGTACTTC. Protein: CASSVGGTAPYEQYF. Full variable domain (missing parts from reference TRBV9 and TRBJ2-7): DSGVTQTPKHLITATGQRVTLRCSPRSGDLSVYWYQQSLDQGLQFLIQYYNGEERAKGNILERFSAQQFPDLHSELNLSSLELGDSALYFCASSVGGTAPYEQYFGPGTRLTVT.